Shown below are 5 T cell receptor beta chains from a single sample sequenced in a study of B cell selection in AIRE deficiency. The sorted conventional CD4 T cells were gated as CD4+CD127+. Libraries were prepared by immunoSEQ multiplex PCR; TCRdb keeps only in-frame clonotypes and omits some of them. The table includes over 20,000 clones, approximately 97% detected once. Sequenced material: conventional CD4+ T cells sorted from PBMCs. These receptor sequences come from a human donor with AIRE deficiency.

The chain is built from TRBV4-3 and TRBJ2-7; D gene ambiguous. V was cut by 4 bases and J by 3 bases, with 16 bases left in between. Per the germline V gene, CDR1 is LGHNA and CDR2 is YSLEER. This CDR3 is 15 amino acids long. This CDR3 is CASSLLRPPIYEQYF. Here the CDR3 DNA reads TGCGCCAGCAGCCTCCTCCGACCCCCCATCTACGAGCAGTACTTC.

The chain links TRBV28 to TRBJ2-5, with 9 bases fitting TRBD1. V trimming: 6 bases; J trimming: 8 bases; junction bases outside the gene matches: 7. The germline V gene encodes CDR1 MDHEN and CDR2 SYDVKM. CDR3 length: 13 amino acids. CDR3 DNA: TGTGCCAGCAGCCCACAGGGGGCAGGAACCCAGTACTTC. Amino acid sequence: CASSPQGAGTQYF.

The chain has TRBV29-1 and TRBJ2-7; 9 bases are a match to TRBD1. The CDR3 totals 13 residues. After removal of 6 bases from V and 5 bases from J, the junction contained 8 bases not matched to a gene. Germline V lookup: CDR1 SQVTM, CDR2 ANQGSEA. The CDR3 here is CSVYGTGRNEQYF. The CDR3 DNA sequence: TGCAGCGTGTATGGGACAGGGAGAAACGAGCAGTACTTC.

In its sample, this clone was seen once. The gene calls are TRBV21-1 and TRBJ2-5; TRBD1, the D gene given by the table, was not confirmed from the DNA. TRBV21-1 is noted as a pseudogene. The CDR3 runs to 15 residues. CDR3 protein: CASSNRQGVQETQYF. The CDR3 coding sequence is TGTGCCAGCAGCAACCGACAGGGCGTACAAGAGACCCAGTACTTC.

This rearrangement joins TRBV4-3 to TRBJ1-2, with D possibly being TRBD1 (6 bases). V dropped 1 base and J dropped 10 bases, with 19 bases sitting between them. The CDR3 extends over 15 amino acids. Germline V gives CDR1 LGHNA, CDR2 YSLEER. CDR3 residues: CASSQAPFRDNPYTF. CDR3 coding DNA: TGCGCCAGCAGCCAAGCCCCCTTCCGGGACAACCCCTACACCTTC.